A single sample gave rise to the 22 T cell receptor beta chains below, sequenced in a study of blood T cell repertoires in COVID-19. Clones were read by immunoSEQ multiplex PCR, and TCRdb kept only the in-frame ones, dropping some. Seen here are 150,000 or so clones, roughly 87% observed once, and the top ten hold approximately 3.8%. Sequencing input: PBMCs or T cells enriched from blood (not recorded which). These TCRs come from a woman between 35 and 50 years old who had been exposed to COVID-19.

The chain employs TRBV9 and TRBJ2-5; 7 bases are a match to TRBD1. Unmatched junction bases numbered 9, after V lost 4 bases and J lost 3 bases. The V gene's germline CDR1 is SGDLS and CDR2 YYNGEE. The length of the CDR3 is 15 residues. CDR3 region: CASSPETGTKETQYF. CDR3 coding DNA: TGTGCCAGCAGCCCTGAGACAGGGACAAAAGAGACCCAGTACTTC.

The chain joins TRBV6-5 to TRBJ1-6, with 8 bases fitting TRBD1. Per the germline V gene, CDR1 is MNHEY and CDR2 is SVGAGI. The ends lost 6 bases at V and 6 bases at J; junction bases unmatched: 4. The CDR3 runs 14 residues. This chain's CDR3 is CASSYDRGNSPLHF. CDR3 sequence (DNA): TGTGCCAGCAGCTATGACAGGGGTAATTCACCCCTCCACTTT.

V usage is TRBV5-6 and J usage is TRBJ2-1; 8 nucleotides match TRBD2. Germline V gene sequence: CDR1 SGHDT, CDR2 YYEEEE. V gave up 4 bases and J gave up 7 bases; unmatched junction bases: 16. The length of the CDR3 is 17 residues. CDR3 sequence (DNA): TGTGCCAGCAGCCCTAGCCACCGGGGGGGGCCTAGGAATGAGCAGTTCTTC. Its protein product is CASSPSHRGGPRNEQFF.

The chain has TRBV3-1 (or the pseudogene TRBV3-2) and TRBJ2-1, with D possibly being TRBD1 (5 bases). The CDR3 totals 14 residues. Germline assignment: CDR1 LGHDT and CDR2 YNNKEL (reference sequence). V lost 1 base to trimming and J lost 7 bases, with 11 bases between them. The CDR3 nucleotides are TGTGCCAGCAGCCAAGGTCCAGGGAAAAATGAGCAGTTCTTC. Protein sequence: CASSQGPGKNEQFF.

A single count supports this clone. Other DNA sequences within the sample encode an identical CDR3. This chain uses TRBV19 with TRBJ2-7, with 11 bases fitting TRBD1. Germline CDR1 LNHDA, CDR2 SQIVND (reference sequence). V dropped 6 bases and J dropped 3; count of bases not matched to a gene: 4. The CDR3 has 14 residues. The CDR3 coding sequence is TGTGCCAGTAGCTTCGGGACAGGGGGCTACGAGCAGTACTTC. Encoded protein: CASSFGTGGYEQYF.

The gene calls are TRBV7-9 and TRBJ1-4, with a tentative D call TRBD1 (5 bases). Germline V lookup: CDR1 SEHNR, CDR2 FQNEAQ (reference sequence). Trimming shortened V by 2 bases and J by 4 bases, and 11 bases separated the two germline ends. This CDR3 is built from 15 residues. The DNA of the CDR3 is TGTGCCAGCAGCTTACCCCAGGGCTATAATGAAAAACTGTTTTTT. Translated, it gives CASSLPQGYNEKLFF.

The CDR3 bases are TGTGCCAGCAGAAAACAGGGGGCCCGGCAGCCCCAGCATTTT. As protein: CASRKQGARQPQHF. V is TRBV28 and J is TRBJ1-5; 9 bases agree with TRBD1. Germline lookup yields CDR1 MDHEN and CDR2 SYDVKM. The CDR3 has 14 residues. With 6 bases clipped from V and 7 bases from J, the junction kept 7 bases outside the gene matches.

The table lists this clone with a count of one. This chain joins TRBV9 and TRBJ2-1; D is possibly TRBD1 (5 bases). Germline V gene sequence: CDR1 SGDLS, CDR2 YYNGEE. The length of the CDR3 is 15 residues. The V end lost 0 bases, the J end lost 10 bases, and 17 bases lay between the germline ends. The CDR3: CASSVGSRGSEEQFF. The DNA of the CDR3 is TGTGCCAGCAGCGTAGGAAGTAGGGGTAGTGAGGAGCAGTTCTTC.

V and J are TRBV3-1 (or the pseudogene TRBV3-2) and TRBJ1-6; D is undetermined. The CDR3 has 15 amino acids. The V and J ends lost 1 base and 8 bases respectively, with 12 bases between them. The germline gives CDR1 LGHDT, CDR2 YNNKEL (reference sequence). The CDR3 bases are TGTGCCAGCAGCCAAGCAACCCTGGGAGATTCACCCCTCCACTTT. Translation: CASSQATLGDSPLHF.

V usage is TRBV6-5 and J usage is TRBJ2-1; 8 bases agree with TRBD1. The CDR3 is made up of 15 amino acids. The trim removed 8 bases at V and 4 bases at J, leaving 10 bases unmatched. Germline V CDR1 and CDR2: MNHEY, SVGAGI. CDR3 nucleotide sequence: TGTGCCAGCCGCCATCCCGGGACAGGTTACAATGAGCAGTTCTTC. As protein: CASRHPGTGYNEQFF.

This clone has more than one count but fewer than ten. This chain uses TRBV25-1 with TRBJ2-1, with 8 positions matching TRBD2. Unmatched junction bases numbered 6, after V lost 5 bases and J lost 3 bases. Per the germline V gene, CDR1 is MGHDK and CDR2 is SYGVNS. CDR3 length: 15 amino acids. The CDR3 coding sequence is TGTGCCAGCAGTACCCGGACTAGCCTCTACAATGAGCAGTTCTTC. This gives the protein CASSTRTSLYNEQFF.

J is TRBJ2-7 and V is TRBV28; D possibly corresponds to TRBD2 (6 bases). In germline, CDR1 is MDHEN, CDR2 SYDVKM. Trimming cost V 5 bases and J 2 bases, with 10 bases left between them. The CDR3 covers 13 residues. The CDR3 DNA reads as TGTGCCAGCAGTAAGGGACTGGCCTACGAGCAGTACTTC. It encodes CASSKGLAYEQYF.

The chain links TRBV11-2 to TRBJ2-2; TRBD2 agrees at 10 bases. The CDR3 runs 16 residues. V lost 2 bases and J lost 5; bases outside the gene matches: 5. Germline V CDR1 and CDR2: SGHAT, FQNNGV. The DNA of the CDR3 is TGTGCCAGCAGCTTACCTAGCGGGGGCCGAACCGGGGAGCTGTTTTTT. This encodes CASSLPSGGRTGELFF.

The V gene is TRBV15, the J gene TRBJ2-3; 10 nucleotides agree with TRBD2. Germline CDR1 is LNHNV and CDR2 is YYDKDF (reference sequence). This CDR3 has 15 residues. V was pared by 5 bases and J by 1 base, with 3 bases of the junction left unmatched. In DNA form, the CDR3 reads TGTGCCACCAGCGGCGGACTAGCGGGCACAGATACGCAGTATTTT. Its translation is CATSGGLAGTDTQYF.

This chain uses TRBV28 with TRBJ1-1; possibly TRBD1 for D (6 bases). The germline CDR1 and CDR2 sequences are MDHEN and SYDVKM. V gave up 6 bases and J gave up 8 bases, with 10 bases separating them. This CDR3 contains 11 residues. CDR3 DNA: TGTGCCAGCAGGTACAGGGACGAAGCTTTCTTT. As protein: CASRYRDEAFF.

The chain carries TRBV27 and TRBJ2-2, with a weak D call TRBD1 (6 bases). The CDR3 has 14 residues. Germline V gene lookup returns CDR1 MNHEY and CDR2 SMNVEV (reference sequence). Deletions cut 6 bases from V and 6 bases from J, with 14 bases between. The CDR3 protein is CASRFTGSPGELFF. CDR3 nucleotides: TGTGCCAGCAGGTTTACAGGGTCCCCCGGGGAGCTGTTTTTT.

The CDR3 DNA reads as TGCAGCGTCGGAATAGGACAGGTATTTGGAAATGAGCAGTTCTTC. It codes for CSVGIGQVFGNEQFF. The chain uses TRBV29-1 and TRBJ2-1, with TRBD1 matching over 7 bases. V lost 6 bases to trimming and J lost 7 bases; unmatched junction nucleotides: 15. Germline-derived CDR1 and CDR2 are SQVTM and ANQGSEA. This CDR3 has 15 residues.

V usage is TRBV4-1 and J usage is TRBJ1-1; 7 bases fit TRBD1. V shed 4 bases, J shed 0 bases, and the junction held 2 bases outside the gene matches. Germline CDR1 and CDR2: MGHRA and YSYEKL. This CDR3 contains 14 residues. The CDR3 loop is CASSPGQLNTEAFF. Here the CDR3 DNA reads TGCGCCAGCAGCCCGGGACAGTTGAACACTGAAGCTTTCTTT.

A few counts support this clone. This rearrangement joins TRBV6-5 to TRBJ1-1; no clear D gene. V dropped 6 bases and J dropped 6 bases, with 14 bases sitting between them. The CDR3 is 13 residues long. CDR1 MNHEY and CDR2 SVGAGI come from the germline V gene. CDR3 sequence: CASRIGRWAEAFF. For the CDR3, the DNA is TGTGCCAGCAGGATAGGGAGATGGGCTGAAGCTTTCTTT.

The genes are TRBV18 and TRBJ1-1, with D unresolved. Germline lookup yields CDR1 KGHSH and CDR2 LQKENI. This CDR3 is 11 amino acids long. The V and J ends lost 8 bases and 6 bases respectively, with 10 bases between them. The DNA of the CDR3 is TGTGCCAGCCGAAGGGAGGCTGAAGCTTTCTTT. Amino acid sequence: CASRREAEAFF. The full variable domain, rest sourced from reference TRBV18 and TRBJ1-1, is NAGVMQNPRHLVRRRGQEARLRCSPMKGHSHVYWYRQLPEEGLKFMVYLQKENIIDESGMPKERFSAEFPKEGPSILRIQQVVRGDSAAYFCASRREAEAFFGQGTRLTVV.

This clone was recorded a few times. The J gene is TRBJ2-2, the V gene TRBV3-1 (or the pseudogene TRBV3-2); tentative D call: TRBD1 (5 bases). Trimming shortened V by 4 bases and J by 4 bases, and 7 bases separated the two germline ends. The CDR3 covers 13 residues. Germline V lookup: CDR1 LGHDT, CDR2 YNNKEL (reference sequence). The DNA for the CDR3 is TGTGCCAGCAGCCGCAGGGCCACCGGGGAGCTGTTTTTT. Translation gives CASSRRATGELFF.

This clone came up many times. The chain joins TRBV25-1 to TRBJ2-7; TRBD1 aligns across 10 bases. The CDR3 is made up of 14 amino acids. The J segment lost 5 bases and the V segment lost 7 bases, leaving 8 bases of the junction unmatched. Germline lookup yields CDR1 MGHDK and CDR2 SYGVNS. Written as DNA, the CDR3 is TGTGCCAGCATCCAGGACAGGGGGTCCAACGAGCAGTACTTC. As protein: CASIQDRGSNEQYF.